This entry lists 32 T cell receptor beta chains sequenced from one sample in a study of T cells after posttransplantation cyclophosphamide. Assay used: immunoSEQ multiplex PCR; TCRdb lists only in-frame clones, some missing. This table holds about 17,000 clones, roughly 80% found once. Control samples came 1 year after myeloablative marrow transplants with methotrexate plus calcineurin inhibitor. Source: PBMCs, taken roughly 470 days after allogeneic stem cell transplant with calcineurin inhibitor and methotrexate. These receptors all stem from a male patient between 25 and 39 years old who received an allogeneic stem cell transplant from an unrelated donor, was CMV-positive, and had acute and chronic GVHD. Some T cells may trace back to the graft donor.

The rearrangement joins TRBV27 to TRBJ1-5, with D unclear. Per the germline V gene, CDR1 is MNHEY and CDR2 is SMNVEV (reference sequence). The V and J ends lost 8 bases and 5 bases respectively, with 19 bases between them. The CDR3 runs 15 residues. DNA of the CDR3: TGTGCCAGCCCGCTCTGTCTGGGCTTCGATCAGCCCCAGCATTTT. Residues: CASPLCLGFDQPQHF.

V gene TRBV25-1 combines with J gene TRBJ2-3; D possibly corresponds to TRBD1 (5 bases). Trimming removed 5 bases from V and 2 bases from J, with 11 bases in between. The germline V gene encodes CDR1 MGHDK and CDR2 SYGVNS. The CDR3 length is 14 residues. As DNA, the CDR3 is TGTGCCAGCAGTCTAGGGGTGCCCACAGATACGCAGTATTTT. Amino acids: CASSLGVPTDTQYF.

This CDR3 is CASSAPLVGGYGYTF. The CDR3 coding sequence is TGTGCCAGCAGTGCACCTTTAGTGGGGGGGTATGGCTACACCTTC. The chain joins TRBV25-1 to TRBJ1-2; a weak D match, TRBD1 (5 bases). The germline V and J ends were trimmed by 4 bases and 5 bases, with 17 bases remaining between them. The CDR3 is made up of 15 amino acids. CDR1 and CDR2 (germline): MGHDK, SYGVNS.

As to this clone: Additional DNA sequences in this sample encode the identical CDR3. The J gene is TRBJ2-3, the V gene TRBV6-6, with D possibly matching TRBD1 (6 bases). The germline V and J ends were trimmed by 6 bases and 4 bases, with 14 bases remaining between them. This CDR3 comprises 14 residues. In germline, CDR1 is MNHNY, CDR2 SVGAGI (reference sequence). This CDR3 reads CASRKTTGSDTQYF. CDR3 in DNA: TGTGCCAGCAGGAAAACGACAGGTTCAGATACGCAGTATTTT.

V is TRBV30 and J is TRBJ2-7; weak D call: TRBD2 (5 bases). Germline V gives CDR1 GTSNPN, CDR2 SVGIG (reference sequence). This CDR3 has 13 amino acids. V was trimmed by 2 bases and J by 9 bases, leaving 17 bases between them. CDR3 nucleotides: TGTGCCTGGAGTTCCTTAGCGCGTCGGGGGCAGTACTTC. Its protein product is CAWSSLARRGQYF. Full variable domain (missing parts from reference TRBV30 and TRBJ2-7): SQTIHQWPATLVQPVGSPLSLECTVEGTSNPNLYWYRQAAGRGLQLLFYSVGIGQISSEVPQNLSASRPQDRQFILSSKKLLLSDSGFYLCAWSSLARRGQYFGPGTRLTVT.

CDR3 sequence: CASSSDRDEQFF. The CDR3 DNA follows: TGTGCCAGCAGCTCTGACAGGGATGAGCAGTTCTTC. The chain employs TRBV7-6 and TRBJ2-1; 7 positions match TRBD1. With V trimmed by 4 bases and J by 8 bases, 2 bases remained unmatched. The CDR3 totals 12 residues. Germline CDR1 is SGHVS and CDR2 is FNYEAQ.

The CDR3 is CASSLAQGYNEQFF. The CDR3 DNA reads TGTGCCAGCAGCTTGGCCCAGGGGTACAATGAGCAGTTCTTC. V usage is TRBV5-6 and J usage is TRBJ2-1, with a weak D call TRBD1 (6 bases). V lost 0 bases, J lost 4 bases, and 8 bases lay in between. Germline values: CDR1 SGHDT, CDR2 YYEEEE. This CDR3 contains 14 residues.

V usage is TRBV9 and J usage is TRBJ2-7, with TRBD2 matching over 8 bases. V was pared by 4 bases and J by 1 base, with 7 bases of the junction left unmatched. CDR1 is SGDLS, CDR2 YYNGEE, per germline. The CDR3 runs to 15 residues. This chain's CDR3 is CASSISGALSYEQYF. The CDR3 DNA reads TGTGCCAGCAGCATTAGCGGGGCACTATCCTACGAGCAGTACTTC.

The chain carries TRBV9 and TRBJ2-3; 7 bases are a match to TRBD2. The germline gives CDR1 SGDLS, CDR2 YYNGEE. J gave up 6 bases and V 3 bases, and 13 bases lay outside the gene matches. CDR3 length: 16 amino acids. The CDR3 DNA reads TGTGCCAGCAGCGCAGCGGGGCTAGCATCGTTGGATACGCAGTATTTT. Translated, it gives CASSAAGLASLDTQYF. Based on the CDR3 plus reference TRBV9 and TRBJ2-3, the full variable domain is DSGVTQTPKHLITATGQRVTLRCSPRSGDLSVYWYQQSLDQGLQFLIQYYNGEERAKGNILERFSAQQFPDLHSELNLSSLELGDSALYFCASSAAGLASLDTQYFGPGTRLTVL.

In this sample, this clone turned up a few times. The rearrangement joins TRBV7-2 to TRBJ1-1, with a possible D match to TRBD1 (5 bases). Per the germline V gene, CDR1 is SGHTA and CDR2 is FQGNSA. This CDR3 region has 11 residues. V dropped 4 bases and J dropped 7 bases, with 7 bases sitting between them. The CDR3 DNA sequence: TGTGCCAGCAGCTCCAGGGTTGAAGCTTTCTTT. Translation: CASSSRVEAFF.

This chain joins TRBV4-2 and TRBJ1-2, with D possibly being TRBD1 (6 bases). This CDR3 is 15 amino acids long. Trimming took off 3 bases at V and 3 bases at J, with 14 bases between the two ends. The germline V gene encodes CDR1 LGHNA and CDR2 YNFKEQ. The CDR3 here is CASSHHRDVDYGYTF. The CDR3 DNA reads TGTGCCAGCAGCCACCACAGGGATGTTGACTATGGCTACACCTTC.

This clone has just one count. The chain has TRBV2 and TRBJ2-5, with 7 bases aligning to TRBD2. V dropped 7 bases and J dropped 4; count of bases not matched to a gene: 9. Germline CDR1 is SNHLY and CDR2 is FYNNEI. This CDR3 is built from 14 residues. Here the CDR3 reads CASILADPRETQYF. The CDR3 DNA sequence: TGTGCCAGCATTCTAGCGGATCCCCGAGAGACCCAGTACTTC. Looking up the rest from reference TRBV2 and TRBJ2-5 gives the full variable domain: EPEVTQTPSHQVTQMGQEVILRCVPISNHLYFYWYRQILGQKVEFLVSFYNNEISEKSEIFDDQFSVERPDGSNFTLKIRSTKLEDSAMYFCASILADPRETQYFGPGTRLLVL.

This clone appeared once. The chain's CDR3 is CARSRGQRNTGELFF. Here the CDR3 DNA reads TGTGCCAGAAGCCGCGGACAGCGGAACACCGGGGAGCTGTTTTTT. The V gene is TRBV5-3, the J gene TRBJ2-2; possibly TRBD1 for D (6 bases). Being an ORF, TRBV5-3 has a function that is uncertain. CDR3 size: 15 residues. Trimming left V 4 bases short and J 1 base short, with 11 bases between.

J is TRBJ2-1 and V is TRBV2, with 7 bases that match TRBD2. The germline V gene has CDR1 SNHLY and CDR2 FYNNEI. The CDR3 contains 15 residues. The V segment lost 3 bases and the J segment 3 bases; nucleotides outside the gene matches: 5. In nucleotides, the CDR3 is TGTGCCAGCAGTGATTTGGCGGGGGTCTACAATGAGCAGTTCTTC. Translating gives CASSDLAGVYNEQFF.

Notes on this clone: At one end, the junction sequence differs from germline, possibly due to a read error. The V gene is TRBV29-1, the J gene TRBJ1-3; 10 bases map to TRBD1. This CDR3 is 14 amino acids long. Germline lookup yields CDR1 SQVTM and CDR2 ANQGSEA. This CDR3 reads CSAGNGQGGNTVYF. The CDR3 DNA sequence: TGCAGCGCAGGGAATGGACAGGGGGGAAACACCGTATATTTT.

The chain is built from TRBV7-2 and TRBJ2-7, with D possibly being TRBD2 (5 bases). Between the trimmed V and J ends, which lost 1 base and 4 bases, there was a span of 17 bases. The germline V gene encodes CDR1 SGHTA and CDR2 FQGNSA. The CDR3 sequence is 16 residues long. CDR3: CASSLGRTSESYEQYF. The CDR3 DNA reads as TGTGCCAGCAGCTTAGGAAGGACTTCGGAATCATACGAGCAGTACTTC.

V usage is TRBV27 and J usage is TRBJ1-1; D uncertain. The V gene's germline CDR1 is MNHEY and CDR2 SMNVEV (reference sequence). Trimming stripped 2 bases from V and 0 bases from J, with 10 bases between. This CDR3 region has 15 residues. This CDR3 is CASSLVRQVNTEAFF. Here the CDR3 DNA reads TGTGCCAGCAGTTTAGTGCGACAAGTGAACACTGAAGCTTTCTTT.

The chain combines TRBV19 with TRBJ1-4, with D perhaps matching TRBD1 (6 bases). V was pared by 5 bases and J by 10 bases, with 20 bases between. Germline V lookup: CDR1 LNHDA, CDR2 SQIVND (reference sequence). The CDR3 contains 15 residues. The CDR3, as DNA: TGTGCCAGTAGTGTCCCAGGGGTAGGAATGACAAAACTGTTTTTT. Its translation is CASSVPGVGMTKLFF.

This sequence joins TRBV27 and TRBJ2-1; D is perhaps TRBD2 (6 bases). CDR1 and CDR2 from the germline V gene are MNHEY and SMNVEV (reference sequence). V was cut by 5 bases and J by 2 bases, with 10 bases left in between. The CDR3 contains 14 residues. The CDR3 loop reads CASSGGIAYNEQFF. In DNA form, the CDR3 reads TGTGCCAGCAGTGGCGGGATAGCCTACAATGAGCAGTTCTTC.

This chain connects TRBV4-1 to TRBJ1-6, with 8 bases aligning to TRBD1. V gave up 1 base and J gave up 0 bases; unmatched junction bases: 11. The V gene's germline CDR1 is MGHRA and CDR2 YSYEKL. CDR3 size: 20 residues. CDR3 DNA: TGCGCCAGCAGCCAAGGGTGGACAGGGATTCATAGCTCCTATAATTCACCCCTCCACTTT. It encodes CASSQGWTGIHSSYNSPLHF.

The chain combines TRBV15 with TRBJ2-1; 7 bases line up with TRBD2. Germline CDR1 and CDR2: LNHNV and YYDKDF (reference sequence). This CDR3 has 14 residues. The V and J ends lost 4 bases and 8 bases, in that order; junction bases with no gene match: 8. The CDR3 coding sequence is TGTGCCACCAGCATTTTCGGGACTATCTATGAGCAGTTCTTC. Translated: CATSIFGTIYEQFF.

This chain uses TRBV27 with TRBJ2-7; no clear D. The CDR3 is made up of 15 amino acids. From germline, CDR1 is MNHEY and CDR2 SMNVEV (reference sequence). Trimming cost V 3 bases and J 3 bases, with 15 bases left between them. The CDR3 sequence: CASSLRPTQDYEQYF. The CDR3 nucleotides are TGTGCCAGCAGTTTGAGACCTACGCAGGACTACGAGCAGTACTTC.

The chain employs TRBV6-5 and TRBJ2-7, with 7 bases identical to TRBD2. The CDR3 has 14 residues. CDR1 is MNHEY and CDR2 is SVGAGI in the germline V gene. Trimming removed 6 bases from V and 6 bases from J; junction bases left unmatched: 11. As DNA, the CDR3 is TGTGCCAGCAGACCCCCGGGGGGAATGGGCGAGCAGTACTTC. It codes for CASRPPGGMGEQYF.

This chain joins TRBV5-8 and TRBJ1-1; possible D gene TRBD1, 6 bases. Between the trimmed V and J ends, which lost 0 bases and 1 base, there was a span of 10 bases. Germline values: CDR1 SGHTS, CDR2 YDEGEE. The CDR3 contains 15 residues. The CDR3, as DNA: TGTGCCAGCAGCTTGGGGCAGGGGAAGAACACTGAAGCTTTCTTT. Protein sequence: CASSLGQGKNTEAFF.

This chain uses TRBV19 with TRBJ1-1, with TRBD1 matching over 11 bases. With V trimmed by 5 bases and J by 0 bases, 11 bases remained unmatched. The CDR3 runs 18 residues. Germline CDR1 LNHDA, CDR2 SQIVND (reference sequence). The CDR3 loop reads CASSDGIRDRGVNTEAFF. DNA of the CDR3: TGTGCCAGTAGTGACGGGATCCGGGACAGGGGGGTGAACACTGAAGCTTTCTTT.

The chain combines TRBV18 with TRBJ1-2; D call uncertain. CDR1 KGHSH and CDR2 LQKENI come from the germline V gene. The germline V and J ends were trimmed by 3 bases and 1 base, with 6 bases remaining between them. The CDR3 length is 13 residues. The CDR3 here is CASSPSINYGYTF. The CDR3 DNA reads as TGTGCCAGCTCACCTTCAATTAACTATGGCTACACCTTC.

The chain is built from TRBV21-1 and TRBJ2-5; whether TRBD2, the table's D call, matches the DNA was not checked. TRBV21-1 is a listed pseudogene. This CDR3 has 17 amino acids. CDR3 amino acids: CASSKDVASGVRETQYF. The CDR3 bases are TGTGCCAGCAGCAAAGATGTAGCCAGCGGGGTCCGGGAGACCCAGTACTTC.

The rearrangement joins TRBV28 to TRBJ2-7, with D possibly matching TRBD2 (5 bases). Per germline, CDR1 MDHEN and CDR2 SYDVKM. V was cut by 3 bases and J by 2 bases, with 14 bases left in between. The CDR3 length is 15 residues. Here the CDR3 DNA reads TGTGCCAGCAGTTTGGGTCGAGCGGTTACCTACGAGCAGTACTTC. It encodes CASSLGRAVTYEQYF.

The CDR3: CASSHRPLRAAYEQYF. CDR3 DNA: TGCGCCAGCAGCCATAGGCCTCTGAGGGCCGCGTACGAGCAGTACTTC. V and J are TRBV4-1 and TRBJ2-7, with TRBD2 as a possible D gene (5 bases). The CDR3 spans 16 residues. Germline V gene sequence: CDR1 MGHRA, CDR2 YSYEKL. Trimming removed 3 bases from V and 4 bases from J, with 19 bases in between.

This clone is medium-sized (0.01 to 0.1%) in the sample. This chain connects TRBV27 to TRBJ1-5; D gene unclear. The germline V gene encodes CDR1 MNHEY and CDR2 SMNVEV (reference sequence). CDR3 length equals 15 residues. Trimming took off 4 bases at V and 0 bases at J, with 10 bases between the two ends. The CDR3 spells CASSSNSYSNQPQHF. CDR3 in DNA: TGTGCCAGCAGTTCCAATTCCTATAGCAATCAGCCCCAGCATTTT.

This chain joins TRBV30 and TRBJ1-6; a weak D match, TRBD1 (6 bases). Trimming stripped 2 bases from V and 0 bases from J, with 8 bases between. The CDR3 is 15 residues long. Germline V CDR1 and CDR2: GTSNPN, SVGIG (reference sequence). The CDR3 here is CAWSPDSSYNSPLHF. CDR3 sequence (DNA): TGTGCCTGGAGTCCGGACAGCTCCTATAATTCACCCCTCCACTTT.

V usage is TRBV7-5 and J usage is TRBJ2-7; TRBD1, as called in the table, went unchecked against the DNA. TRBV7-5 has pseudogene status. The length of the CDR3 is 18 residues. CDR3 sequence reads: CVRSLPPSLDRAPYEQYF. The CDR3 nucleotides read TGTGTCAGAAGCTTACCCCCTTCCCTCGACAGGGCCCCCTACGAGCAGTACTTC.